This T cell receptor (beta chain) was sequenced in a study of blood T cell repertoires in COVID-19. The germline CDR1 and CDR2 sequences are LNHDA and SQIVND (reference sequence). The length of the CDR3 is 15 residues. TCRdb's copy holds only in-frame clones and misses some; the assay was immunoSEQ multiplex PCR. The sample carries hundreds of thousands of clones, roughly 90% recorded once. Followed longitudinally, the Seattle patients had been enrolled during active infection. In the case of this clone: An end of the junction does not agree with germline; a read error may underlie this.

The receptor comes from a young man with COVID-19, enrolled during active disease. This chain links TRBV19 with TRBJ2-7; 9 bases are a match to TRBD2. The sample comprised peripheral blood. CDR3 sequence: CASSDSGTSSHEQYF. The CDR3 DNA reads TGTGCCAGTAGTGATTCCGGGACTAGCTCCCACGAGCAGTACTTC.